A single TCR beta chain is shown here with its context. Some clones are missing from TCRdb's copy, which holds only in-frame ones; the method was immunoSEQ multiplex PCR. Here the sample spans fewer than 120,000 clones, 85% to 90% being singletons. Donors came from a validation cohort of 90 to 150 subjects, distinct from the first 666-subject cohort. These data belong to a study of cytomegalovirus exposure and HLA in healthy donors. The sample consisted of PBMCs. This TCR derives from a woman between 25 and 40 years old in good health and CMV-seropositive.

CDR3: CASSLQTGMNTEAFF. The CDR3 nucleotides read TGTGCCAGCAGCTTGCAGACAGGCATGAACACTGAAGCTTTCTTT. This chain joins TRBV7-2 and TRBJ1-1; perhaps TRBD1 as D (6 bases). Germline V gives CDR1 SGHTA, CDR2 FQGNSA. With 3 bases removed from V and 0 bases from J, the gap between germline ends came to 11 bases. This CDR3 has 15 amino acids.